The 29 T cell receptor beta chains below all came from one sample that was sequenced in a study of blood T cell repertoires in COVID-19. The data were produced by immunoSEQ multiplex PCR, yet TCRdb's version contains in-frame clones alone and is incomplete. In the table there are around 300,000 clones, about 82% of which are singletons. The material sequenced was peripheral blood. These TCRs come from a human donor in a cohort sampled during active COVID-19.

The V and J genes are TRBV19 and TRBJ1-1; TRBD1 agrees at 7 bases. Germline CDR1 is LNHDA and CDR2 is SQIVND (reference sequence). V was pared by 3 bases and J by 5 bases, with 6 bases of the junction left unmatched. This CDR3 has 14 amino acids. This chain's CDR3 is CASSIVKGQTEAFF. Written as DNA, the CDR3 is TGTGCCAGTAGTATTGTTAAGGGACAGACTGAAGCTTTCTTT.

This sequence joins TRBV30 and TRBJ2-2; TRBD2 might be the D (6 bases). Trimming removed 4 bases from V and 1 base from J, with 13 bases in between. Germline V lookup: CDR1 GTSNPN, CDR2 SVGIG (reference sequence). The CDR3 loop spans 15 amino acids. CDR3 sequence reads: CAWIVGGLNTGELFF. The CDR3 region has the DNA TGTGCCTGGATCGTGGGAGGCCTGAACACCGGGGAGCTGTTTTTT.

V usage is TRBV20-1 and J usage is TRBJ1-1; D is uncertain. The CDR3 consists of 12 residues. Germline V gene data show CDR1 as DFQATT and CDR2 as SNEGSKA (reference sequence). V was pared by 4 bases and J by 4 bases, with 10 bases between. CDR3 bases: TGCAGTGCTACTGAGACAATCACTGAAGCTTTCTTT. It yields the protein CSATETITEAFF.

The genes are TRBV27 and TRBJ1-6; 7 bases align to TRBD1. Germline V gene sequence: CDR1 MNHEY, CDR2 SMNVEV (reference sequence). CDR3 length: 15 amino acids. Trimming removed 3 bases from V and 7 bases from J; junction bases left unmatched: 6. The CDR3 DNA follows: TGTGCCAGCAGTTTGCGCGGGACAGACAATTCACCCCTCCACTTT. Translated, it gives CASSLRGTDNSPLHF.

The chain employs TRBV15 and TRBJ2-1; perhaps TRBD1 as D (5 bases). There are 16 residues in the CDR3. The germline V gene has CDR1 LNHNV and CDR2 YYDKDF (reference sequence). V dropped 5 bases and J dropped 8 bases, with 22 bases sitting between them. CDR3 coding DNA: TGTGCCACCAGCGTCCTCCGCAGGGCCAAAAGGGATGAGCAGTTCTTC. Its translation is CATSVLRRAKRDEQFF. Using reference TRBV15 and TRBJ2-1 for the parts outside the CDR3, the full variable domain is DAMVIQNPRYQVTQFGKPVTLSCSQTLNHNVMYWYQQKSSQAPKLLFHYYDKDFNNEADTPDNFQSRRPNTSFCFLDIRSPGLGDTAMYLCATSVLRRAKRDEQFFGPGTRLTVL.

The V gene is TRBV6-5, the J gene TRBJ2-2, with D uncertain. This CDR3 is 12 amino acids long. The V end lost 6 bases, the J end lost 6 bases, and 8 bases lay between the germline ends. Per the germline V gene, CDR1 is MNHEY and CDR2 is SVGAGI. CDR3 in DNA: TGTGCCAGCAGCCAGCGTGCCGGGGAGCTGTTTTTT. It translates to CASSQRAGELFF.

A note on this clone: A much larger clonotype is one base distant, so this may be a read error. The rearrangement uses TRBV7-3 and TRBJ1-2; weak D call: TRBD1 (5 bases). V lost 2 bases and J 4 bases, leaving 8 bases between the germline ends. This CDR3 spans 13 amino acids. Looked up from germline, CDR1 is SGHTA and CDR2 is FQGTGA. The DNA for the CDR3 is TGTGCCAGCAGCTTAGGGGGGAGCTATGGCTACACCTTC. This encodes CASSLGGSYGYTF.

DNA of the CDR3: TGCGCCAGCAGCTTGACAGGGCCCTACGAGCAGTACTTC. The encoded protein is CASSLTGPYEQYF. The V gene is TRBV5-1, the J gene TRBJ2-7, with D possibly being TRBD1 (6 bases). Trimming took 1 base from V and 2 from J, leaving 7 bases between them. CDR1 SGHRS and CDR2 YFSETQ come from the germline V gene. The length of the CDR3 is 13 residues.

This chain connects TRBV4-1 to TRBJ2-6; tentative D call: TRBD1 (6 bases). The germline V gene has CDR1 MGHRA and CDR2 YSYEKL. V shed 4 bases and J shed 2 bases, with 9 bases lying between them. The CDR3 sequence is 15 residues long. The CDR3 reads CASSPRGTGANVLTF. The CDR3 DNA follows: TGCGCCAGCAGCCCCAGGGGAACTGGGGCCAACGTCCTGACTTTC.

The CDR3 region is CASKDDRGTYGYTF. CDR3 DNA: TGTGCCAGCAAAGACGACAGGGGAACGTATGGCTACACCTTC. V is TRBV2 and J is TRBJ1-2; 8 bases agree with TRBD1. V was clipped by 7 bases and J by 5 bases; unmatched bases: 9. Per the germline V gene, CDR1 is SNHLY and CDR2 is FYNNEI. This CDR3 region has 14 residues.

The V and J genes are TRBV14 and TRBJ1-1; tentatively, D is TRBD1 (5 bases). The CDR3 has 13 amino acids. CDR1 and CDR2 (germline): SGHDN, FVKESK. Trimming took 4 bases from V and 2 from J, leaving 8 bases between them. Here the CDR3 reads CASSPGSNTEAFF. The CDR3 nucleotides read TGTGCCAGCAGCCCAGGGTCTAACACTGAAGCTTTCTTT.

This clone was picked up a small number of times. The chain links TRBV7-9 to TRBJ1-6, with TRBD1 matching over 8 bases. The CDR3 runs to 14 residues. V gave up 5 bases and J gave up 11 bases; unmatched junction bases: 8. Germline V gene sequence: CDR1 SEHNR, CDR2 FQNEAQ (reference sequence). The DNA of the CDR3 is TGTGCCAGCAGCACGACAGGGGAGGTTACACCCCTCCACTTT. This codes for CASSTTGEVTPLHF.

This rearrangement joins TRBV24-1 to TRBJ2-2, with 8 bases that match TRBD1. V lost 0 bases, J lost 7 bases, and 15 bases stayed unmatched. The CDR3 runs to 19 residues. Germline CDR1 KGHDR, CDR2 SFDVKD. The CDR3 DNA reads TGTGCCACCAGTGATTTGGGCGGACGTAACAGGGGGAGGTTCGGGGAGCTGTTTTTT. Translated, it gives CATSDLGGRNRGRFGELFF.

The V and J genes are TRBV12-3 or TRBV12-4 and TRBJ2-5; TRBD2 is a possible D gene (6 bases). Trimming took 5 bases from V and 3 from J, leaving 10 bases between them. The CDR3 has 13 residues. CDR3 nucleotide sequence: TGTGCCAGCAGTCCCCGGGGGAAAGAGACCCAGTACTTC. This sequence encodes CASSPRGKETQYF.

Worth noting for this clone: Other DNA sequences in this sample translate to the same CDR3. The chain couples TRBV24-1 to TRBJ1-4, with D uncertain. CDR1 and CDR2 (germline): KGHDR, SFDVKD. CDR3 length: 12 residues. V gave up 4 bases and J gave up 6 bases, with 5 bases separating them. DNA of the CDR3: TGTGCCACCAGTGACCGGGATGAAAAACTGTTTTTT. Translated, it gives CATSDRDEKLFF.

J is TRBJ2-2 and V is TRBV6-5; the D is unclear. The CDR3 loop spans 13 amino acids. CDR1 and CDR2 from the germline V gene are MNHEY and SVGAGI. The V and J ends lost 6 bases and 6 bases respectively, with 11 bases between them. Here the CDR3 reads CASSAFGPGELFF. The CDR3 DNA follows: TGTGCCAGCAGCGCCTTTGGGCCCGGGGAGCTGTTTTTT.

The chain combines TRBV7-3 with TRBJ2-6; D is uncertain. In germline, CDR1 is SGHTA, CDR2 FQGTGA. Deletions cut 5 bases from V and 2 bases from J, with 13 bases between. The CDR3 consists of 16 residues. The DNA of the CDR3 is TGTGCCAGCAGCCCCATCTGGGCAGCTGGGGCCAACGTCCTGACTTTC. Protein sequence: CASSPIWAAGANVLTF.

The CDR3 is CSVGDTNYGYTF. The CDR3 coding sequence is TGCAGCGTCGGGGATACTAACTATGGCTACACCTTC. This rearrangement joins TRBV29-1 to TRBJ1-2; D gene unclear. The CDR3 has 12 amino acids. Trimming removed 6 bases at V and 0 bases at J, with 8 bases between. The germline gives CDR1 SQVTM, CDR2 ANQGSEA. Full variable domain (missing parts from reference TRBV29-1 and TRBJ1-2): SAVISQKPSRDICQRGTSLTIQCQVDSQVTMMFWYRQQPGQSLTLIATANQGSEATYESGFVIDKFPISRPNLTFSTLTVSNMSPEDSSIYLCSVGDTNYGYTFGSGTRLTVV.

V is TRBV25-1 and J is TRBJ2-3, with D possibly being TRBD2 (6 bases). This CDR3 region has 15 residues. Germline-derived CDR1 and CDR2 are MGHDK and SYGVNS. Trimming shortened V by 4 bases and J by 0 bases, and 11 bases separated the two germline ends. The CDR3 spells CASSALAISTDTQYF. The CDR3 coding sequence is TGTGCCAGCAGTGCACTAGCCATCAGCACAGATACGCAGTATTTT.

The V and J genes are TRBV29-1 and TRBJ2-7, with 9 bases identical to TRBD1. The CDR3 consists of 13 residues. Per germline, CDR1 SQVTM and CDR2 ANQGSEA. Germline trimming cut 5 bases from V and 2 bases from J; bases unmatched to any gene: 4. The CDR3 DNA reads as TGCAGCGTTCCGGGACAGGGCCCCTACGAGCAGTACTTC. This codes for CSVPGQGPYEQYF.

The chain has TRBV11-2 and TRBJ1-5; D unresolved. This CDR3 has 15 amino acids. V was cut by 2 bases and J by 3 bases, with 11 bases left in between. Germline CDR1 is SGHAT and CDR2 is FQNNGV. Here the CDR3 DNA reads TGTGCCAGCAGCTTACGGATCGGGTTCAATCAGCCCCAGCATTTT. Translation gives CASSLRIGFNQPQHF.

This chain's CDR3 is CASSLEQNTDTQYF. CDR3 bases: TGTGCCAGCAGCTTGGAACAGAACACAGATACGCAGTATTTT. This chain connects TRBV5-8 to TRBJ2-3; no reliable D call. Germline CDR1 SGHTS, CDR2 YDEGEE. CDR3 length: 14 amino acids. Trimming took off 0 bases at V and 2 bases at J, with 7 bases between the two ends.

This chain uses TRBV18 with TRBJ1-5; TRBD1 is a possible D gene (5 bases). CDR3 length: 15 residues. The V and J ends lost 2 bases and 3 bases respectively, with 11 bases between them. Germline V lookup: CDR1 KGHSH, CDR2 LQKENI. DNA of the CDR3: TGTGCCAGCTCACCATTTTCAGGGCTCAATCAGCCCCAGCATTTT. As protein: CASSPFSGLNQPQHF.

The gene calls are TRBV19 and TRBJ2-7; D perhaps matches TRBD1 (6 bases). CDR1 LNHDA and CDR2 SQIVND come from the germline V gene (reference sequence). The CDR3 contains 11 residues. V was trimmed by 3 bases and J by 12 bases, leaving 12 bases between them. CDR3 sequence (DNA): TGTGCCAGTAGTATTGTAGGACAGTGGTACTTC. Protein sequence: CASSIVGQWYF. The entire variable domain, with the rest obtained from reference TRBV19 and TRBJ2-7, is as follows: DGGITQSPKYLFRKEGQNVTLSCEQNLNHDAMYWYRQDPGQGLRLIYYSQIVNDFQKGDIAEGYSVSREKKESFPLTVTSAQKNPTAFYLCASSIVGQWYFGPGTRLTVT.

This chain uses TRBV5-4 with TRBJ1-2; no clear D gene. From germline, CDR1 is SGHNT and CDR2 YYREEE (reference sequence). Trimming cost V 0 bases and J 0 bases, with 12 bases left between them. This CDR3 contains 16 residues. CDR3 region: CASSLARQESNYGYTF. The CDR3 bases are TGTGCCAGCAGCTTGGCCCGCCAGGAATCTAACTATGGCTACACCTTC.

V gene TRBV5-1 combines with J gene TRBJ2-2, with D possibly matching TRBD1 (5 bases). V shed 4 bases and J shed 5 bases, with 12 bases lying between them. The CDR3 runs 14 residues. Germline-derived CDR1 and CDR2 are SGHRS and YFSETQ. CDR3 coding DNA: TGCGCCAGCAGCACCAGGCAGGGAACCGGGGAGCTGTTTTTT. Its protein is CASSTRQGTGELFF.

The chain joins TRBV6-4 to TRBJ2-2; possible D gene TRBD2, 6 bases. The V and J ends lost 6 bases and 4 bases respectively, with 6 bases between them. CDR3 length: 12 amino acids. Germline V gene lookup returns CDR1 MRHNA and CDR2 SNTAGT. The CDR3 bases are TGTGCCAGCAGGGGGGGCACCGGGGAGCTGTTTTTT. Its protein product is CASRGGTGELFF.

This clone was detected only a few times. V usage is TRBV5-5 and J usage is TRBJ2-1, with 12 positions matching TRBD2. The J segment lost 6 bases and the V segment lost 4 bases, leaving 8 bases of the junction unmatched. Germline V gene sequence: CDR1 SGHKS, CDR2 YYEKEE (reference sequence). The CDR3 spans 16 residues. The CDR3 DNA sequence: TGTGCCAGCAGCGCATTACTAGCGGGGGGTCCCAATGAGCAGTTCTTC. Its translation: CASSALLAGGPNEQFF.

The CDR3 DNA is TGTGCCAGCAGTTTAAGTCTAGCGGGGTGGCAGTTCTTC. The encoded protein is CASSLSLAGWQFF. The rearrangement uses TRBV12-3 or TRBV12-4 and TRBJ2-1, with 9 bases fitting TRBD2. V lost 2 bases to trimming and J lost 12 bases; unmatched junction nucleotides: 5. CDR3 length: 13 amino acids.